The present TCR beta chain was sequenced within a study of T cell responses to AZD1222 COVID-19 vaccine. The table came from immunoSEQ multiplex PCR; TCRdb's copy has only in-frame clones and leaves some out. This sample yields 150,000 or so clones, of which around 92% are seen a single time; around 0.99% belongs to the top ten. This CDR3 region has 12 residues. Germline CDR1 reads WNHNN; CDR2 reads SYGVQD (reference sequence). Trimming removed 8 bases at V and 7 bases at J, with 12 bases between. V and J are TRBV10-1 and TRBJ2-1; the D gene is possibly TRBD2 (5 bases). The sequencing here drew on peripheral blood, taken 28 days after the second AZD1222 dose. The sequence was collected from an adult who received the AZD1222 COVID-19 vaccine. The chain's CDR3 is CASSGSGNEQFF. The CDR3 coding sequence is TGCGCCAGCTCGGGGTCGGGGAATGAGCAGTTCTTC.